The 19 T cell receptor beta chains given below trace back to one sample, sequenced in a study of blood T cell repertoires in COVID-19. Produced via immunoSEQ multiplex PCR; TCRdb's table is partial and in-frame only. The data hold around 180,000 clones, with roughly 90% observed a single time. Sequenced material: peripheral blood. The receptors were gathered from a man aged 60-69 years with acute or convalescent COVID-19.

The genes are TRBV7-6 and TRBJ1-2; the D gene is possibly TRBD1 (5 bases). Trimming cost V 1 base and J 5 bases, with 17 bases left between them. This CDR3 is 16 amino acids long. From germline, CDR1 is SGHVS and CDR2 FNYEAQ. DNA for the CDR3: TGTGCCAGCAGCTTAGGATTACCAAGGACAAGTTATGGCTACACCTTC. This codes for CASSLGLPRTSYGYTF.

The genes are TRBV20-1 and TRBJ2-5; 7 bases map to TRBD2. Germline CDR1 reads DFQATT; CDR2 reads SNEGSKA (reference sequence). The trim removed 3 bases at V and 4 bases at J, leaving 11 bases unmatched. The CDR3 consists of 15 residues. This CDR3 is CSASLIGGYGETQYF. CDR3 coding DNA: TGCAGTGCTAGTCTCATCGGGGGGTATGGAGAGACCCAGTACTTC.

This clone was seen only once. The J gene is TRBJ1-2, the V gene TRBV11-3, with no clear D. Germline assignment: CDR1 SGHNT and CDR2 YENEEA. The CDR3 is 15 amino acids. Trimming stripped 5 bases from V and 4 bases from J, with 17 bases between. The DNA for the CDR3 is TGTGCCAGCAGCCTGCAAGGCCCAGACTCCTATGGCTACACCTTC. It specifies CASSLQGPDSYGYTF.

This sequence joins TRBV27 and TRBJ2-2, with 11 bases lining up with TRBD2. This CDR3 has 20 amino acids. Trimming cost V 5 bases and J 4 bases; bases outside gene matches: 18. Looked up from germline, CDR1 is MNHEY and CDR2 is SMNVEV (reference sequence). CDR3 amino acids: CASSPPLNILAGAVTGELFF. CDR3 nucleotide sequence: TGTGCCAGCAGTCCTCCACTTAATATACTAGCGGGGGCGGTCACCGGGGAGCTGTTTTTT.

J is TRBJ2-2 and V is TRBV4-1, with D maybe TRBD2 (7 bases). Trimming removed 3 bases at V and 5 bases at J, with 19 bases between. Per the germline V gene, CDR1 is MGHRA and CDR2 is YSYEKL. This CDR3 is 17 amino acids long. The CDR3 DNA reads as TGCGCCAGCAGCCATCCCTCGGGGGGCAGGGAAACCGGGGAGCTGTTTTTT. Translated, it gives CASSHPSGGRETGELFF.

The chain uses TRBV24-1 and TRBJ2-1, with 7 bases fitting TRBD1. The trim removed 7 bases at V and 2 bases at J, leaving 4 bases unmatched. CDR1 and CDR2 from the germline V gene are KGHDR and SFDVKD. The CDR3 has 14 residues. The CDR3 loop is CATSNRGTYNEQFF. The CDR3 DNA reads TGTGCCACCAGCAACAGGGGAACCTACAATGAGCAGTTCTTC.

J is TRBJ2-5 and V is TRBV5-1, with D maybe TRBD1 (7 bases). V gave up 1 base and J gave up 3 bases, with 13 bases separating them. The CDR3 loop spans 15 amino acids. The germline V gene has CDR1 SGHRS and CDR2 YFSETQ. The CDR3 sequence: CASSLSAGGKETQYF. The CDR3 DNA follows: TGCGCCAGCAGCTTGTCGGCAGGGGGGAAAGAGACCCAGTACTTC.

The chain uses TRBV2 and TRBJ1-4; D is unresolved. The germline V gene encodes CDR1 SNHLY and CDR2 FYNNEI. V lost 4 bases and J 0 bases, leaving 9 bases between the germline ends. The CDR3 runs 15 residues. CDR3 in amino acids: CASSVRGTTNEKLFF. The CDR3 DNA reads as TGTGCCAGCAGTGTTAGAGGGACAACTAATGAAAAACTGTTTTTT.

This chain uses TRBV7-2 with TRBJ1-2, with no clear D. The V end was cut by 6 bases, the J end by 0 bases, with 5 bases between. This CDR3 is 12 amino acids long. Looked up from germline, CDR1 is SGHTA and CDR2 is FQGNSA. The CDR3 nucleotides are TGTGCCAGCAGGGCCACTAACTATGGCTACACCTTC. Translation: CASRATNYGYTF.

V gene TRBV6-2 or TRBV6-3 combines with J gene TRBJ1-1; D perhaps matches TRBD1 (5 bases). Germline values: CDR1 MNHEY, CDR2 SVGEGT. This CDR3 is built from 15 residues. The V end was cut by 5 bases, the J end by 1 base, with 14 bases between. CDR3 region: CASSTNRPSNTEAFF. The CDR3 DNA reads TGTGCCAGCAGTACCAACAGGCCCTCGAACACTGAAGCTTTCTTT.

This clone was seen a few times. V and J are TRBV5-1 and TRBJ2-1; the match to TRBD2 covers 8 bases. V trimming: 4 bases; J trimming: 8 bases; junction bases outside the gene matches: 8. The CDR3 is made up of 14 amino acids. Germline assignment: CDR1 SGHRS and CDR2 YFSETQ. In DNA, the CDR3 is TGCGCCAGCAGCCGTAGCGGGAATGCCGATGAGCAGTTCTTC. Its translation is CASSRSGNADEQFF.

CDR3 loop: CAISDNGSSGYTF. The CDR3 DNA follows: TGTGCCATCAGTGATAACGGGAGTTCCGGCTACACCTTC. The gene calls are TRBV10-3 and TRBJ1-2; unclear D gene. The V gene's germline CDR1 is ENHRY and CDR2 SYGVKD. Trimming took off 3 bases at V and 8 bases at J, with 13 bases between the two ends. This CDR3 has 13 amino acids.

The chain combines TRBV18 with TRBJ1-2; weak D call: TRBD1 (5 bases). V was shortened by 2 bases and J by 1 base, with 17 bases between the two germline ends. The CDR3 is made up of 17 amino acids. Germline CDR1 is KGHSH and CDR2 is LQKENI. The CDR3 bases are TGTGCCAGCTCACCAGCCGGAACAGGATTATTTAACTATGGCTACACCTTC. Its translation: CASSPAGTGLFNYGYTF.

This chain uses TRBV13 with TRBJ2-2; TRBD1 matches at 7 bases. CDR3 length: 17 amino acids. The germline CDR1 and CDR2 sequences are PRHDT and FYEKMQ (reference sequence). With V trimmed by 5 bases and J by 1 base, 10 bases remained unmatched. CDR3 in amino acids: CASSPTGQELNTGELFF. CDR3 bases: TGTGCCAGCAGCCCCACCGGACAGGAGCTGAACACCGGGGAGCTGTTTTTT.

This chain links TRBV9 with TRBJ1-3; possibly TRBD1 for D (5 bases). The germline V gene has CDR1 SGDLS and CDR2 YYNGEE. V dropped 3 bases and J dropped 4 bases, with 11 bases sitting between them. This CDR3 is 14 amino acids long. CDR3 sequence reads: CASSAQGAGNTIYF. DNA for the CDR3: TGTGCCAGCAGCGCCCAGGGTGCCGGAAACACCATATATTTT. Full variable domain (outside the CDR3, taken from reference TRBV9 and TRBJ1-3): DSGVTQTPKHLITATGQRVTLRCSPRSGDLSVYWYQQSLDQGLQFLIQYYNGEERAKGNILERFSAQQFPDLHSELNLSSLELGDSALYFCASSAQGAGNTIYFGEGSWLTVV.

The chain has TRBV7-2 and TRBJ1-1; 7 bases agree with TRBD1. Germline CDR1 SGHTA, CDR2 FQGNSA. This CDR3 spans 13 amino acids. The V segment lost 3 bases and the J segment 10 bases; nucleotides outside the gene matches: 8. CDR3 sequence reads: CASSFDRAARAFF. The DNA of the CDR3 is TGTGCCAGCAGCTTTGACAGGGCGGCACGAGCTTTCTTT. Variable domain in full (rest from reference TRBV7-2 and TRBJ1-1): GAGVSQSPSNKVTEKGKDVELRCDPISGHTALYWYRQSLGQGLEFLIYFQGNSAPDKSGLPSDRFSAERTGGSVSTLTIQRTQQEDSAVYLCASSFDRAARAFFGQGTRLTVV.

J is TRBJ1-1 and V is TRBV19; D unclear. Germline V CDR1 and CDR2: LNHDA, SQIVND (reference sequence). Trimming removed 6 bases at V and 2 bases at J, with 4 bases between. This CDR3 comprises 11 residues. The DNA of the CDR3 is TGTGCCAGTAGCGTAAACACTGAAGCTTTCTTT. It yields the protein CASSVNTEAFF.

This chain connects TRBV27 to TRBJ2-5; TRBD1 agrees at 7 bases. The V gene end was trimmed by 5 bases and the J gene end by 1 base; junction bases not matched to a gene: 4. Germline CDR1 and CDR2: MNHEY and SMNVEV (reference sequence). The CDR3 is made up of 14 amino acids. The chain's CDR3 is CASSQQGSQETQYF. CDR3 sequence (DNA): TGTGCCAGCAGTCAACAGGGGTCCCAAGAGACCCAGTACTTC.

This chain uses TRBV7-9 with TRBJ1-1, with 7 bases lining up with TRBD1. This CDR3 spans 19 amino acids. V trimming: 3 bases; J trimming: 0 bases; junction bases outside the gene matches: 16. Looked up from germline, CDR1 is SEHNR and CDR2 is FQNEAQ (reference sequence). In DNA, the CDR3 is TGTGCCAGCAGCTTCCCATCCCGGGACAGACCACTCATGAACACTGAAGCTTTCTTT. It is translated as CASSFPSRDRPLMNTEAFF.